What follows are 25 T cell receptor beta chains derived from one specimen sequenced in a study of T cells in Graves' hyperthyroidism and ophthalmopathy. Template material for amplifying TCR beta CDR3 regions consisted of RNA transcripts. Researchers ran a first-round RT-PCR on the TCR CDR3 using the HTBI primer set. TCRdb reprocessed the multiplex PCR reads via MiXCR and lists one record per CDR3 protein. The repertoire holds around 500,000 distinct CDR3 sequences, with about 15% as singletons. The sample taken for sequencing was blood. These receptors came from a woman in her thirties or forties with Graves' hyperthyroidism.

This chain connects TRBV27 to TRBJ2-3, with 13 positions matching TRBD2. The CDR3 spans 17 residues. Germline V gene data show CDR1 as MNHEY and CDR2 as SMNVEV (reference sequence). Trimming removed 5 bases from V and 6 bases from J; junction bases left unmatched: 11. The CDR3 protein is CASSLQGGTSGTDTQYF. The CDR3 nucleotides read TGTGCCAGCAGTCTACAGGGGGGGACTAGCGGGACCGATACGCAGTATTTT.

This clonotype has a count of ten or more. The CDR3 DNA sequence: TGTGCCAGCAGCCGTACTAGCGGGAGGGAAGAGACCCAGTACTTC. Translation: CASSRTSGREETQYF. The chain joins TRBV5-5 to TRBJ2-5, with 13 bases lining up with TRBD2. CDR1 and CDR2 (germline): SGHKS, YYEKEE (reference sequence). The length of the CDR3 is 15 residues. Trimming removed 4 bases from V and 3 bases from J; junction bases left unmatched: 3.

The CDR3 spells CASSELLAGALDEQFF. The CDR3 DNA follows: TGCGCCAGCAGTGAGCTACTAGCGGGAGCGTTAGATGAGCAGTTCTTC. The rearrangement links TRBV10-2 to TRBJ2-1; 11 bases are shared with TRBD2. The CDR3 sequence is 16 residues long. V dropped 2 bases and J dropped 8; count of bases not matched to a gene: 8. Germline V CDR1 and CDR2: WSHSY, SAAADI.

This clonotype showed up many times. The chain combines TRBV5-1 with TRBJ2-7; possible D gene TRBD2, 5 bases. Trimming left V 4 bases short and J 7 bases short, with 15 bases between. From germline, CDR1 is SGHRS and CDR2 YFSETQ. The CDR3 is 13 amino acids. The CDR3 sequence: CASSPGPTGEQYF. The CDR3 region has the DNA TGCGCCAGCAGCCCCGGACCGACGGGAGAGCAGTACTTC.

This clonotype was recorded at least ten times. The genes are TRBV30 and TRBJ2-1; tentatively, D is TRBD2 (6 bases). The germline V gene encodes CDR1 GTSNPN and CDR2 SVGIG (reference sequence). V lost 0 bases to trimming and J lost 5 bases, with 11 bases between them. This CDR3 spans 14 amino acids. The CDR3 reads CAWSVGSRNNEQFF. The DNA for the CDR3 is TGTGCCTGGAGTGTCGGGAGTCGGAACAATGAGCAGTTCTTC.

This clonotype was observed many times. This chain connects TRBV18 to TRBJ1-6, with 10 bases identical to TRBD1. The CDR3 runs 14 residues. Germline values: CDR1 KGHSH, CDR2 LQKENI. V was pared by 4 bases and J by 8 bases, with 2 bases of the junction left unmatched. CDR3 sequence (DNA): TGTGCCAGCTCACTCGGGACAGGGGATTCACCCCTCCACTTT. It specifies CASSLGTGDSPLHF.

In its sample, this clonotype was seen many times. J is TRBJ2-7 and V is TRBV27; tentative D call: TRBD1 (6 bases). Trimming removed 5 bases from V and 6 bases from J, with 20 bases in between. The CDR3 consists of 15 residues. Germline V gene sequence: CDR1 MNHEY, CDR2 SMNVEV (reference sequence). CDR3 amino acids: CASSPQGWGRGEQYF. The CDR3, as DNA: TGTGCCAGCAGTCCCCAGGGATGGGGGCGCGGCGAGCAGTACTTC.

This chain links TRBV5-8 with TRBJ2-1; perhaps TRBD2 as D (7 bases). Germline loops: CDR1 SGHTS, CDR2 YDEGEE. The ends were cut back, 0 bases at V and 6 bases at J, with 19 bases in the middle. The CDR3 consists of 17 residues. The CDR3 region is CASSLERGGEGINEQFF. The CDR3 DNA follows: TGTGCCAGCAGCTTGGAGAGGGGGGGCGAAGGGATCAATGAGCAGTTCTTC.

V is TRBV20-1 and J is TRBJ2-1, with D perhaps matching TRBD2 (6 bases). Germline V gene lookup returns CDR1 DFQATT and CDR2 SNEGSKA (reference sequence). This CDR3 is 14 amino acids long. CDR3 DNA: TGCGGAGCATCCCCGGGACTGAATTACAATGAGCAGTTCTTC. The encoded protein is CGASPGLNYNEQFF.

The chain carries TRBV19 and TRBJ2-1; 10 nucleotides line up with TRBD2. V lost 3 bases and J lost 9; bases outside the gene matches: 8. The germline gives CDR1 LNHDA, CDR2 SQIVND (reference sequence). The CDR3 runs 15 residues. CDR3 loop: CASSIRTSGRLEQFF. The DNA of the CDR3 is TGTGCCAGTAGTATCCGGACTAGCGGACGACTTGAGCAGTTCTTC.

The sample holds many counts of this clonotype. The chain has TRBV12-3 or TRBV12-4 and TRBJ2-1; 8 positions match TRBD2. With 3 bases clipped from V and 5 bases from J, the junction kept 6 bases outside the gene matches. The CDR3 loop spans 15 amino acids. CDR3 bases: TGTGCCAGCAGTTTCAGCGGGAGTGGAGACAATGAGCAGTTCTTC. Translating it yields CASSFSGSGDNEQFF.

At least ten counts were recorded for this clonotype. The CDR3 loop reads CASSPRRGTGAYNEQFF. As DNA, the CDR3 is TGTGCCAGCTCACCAAGACGCGGGACAGGGGCCTACAATGAGCAGTTCTTC. J is TRBJ2-1 and V is TRBV18, with 10 bases matching TRBD1. This CDR3 has 17 amino acids. With V trimmed by 2 bases and J by 2 bases, 6 bases remained unmatched. The germline V gene has CDR1 KGHSH and CDR2 LQKENI. The full variable domain, rest sourced from reference TRBV18 and TRBJ2-1, is NAGVMQNPRHLVRRRGQEARLRCSPMKGHSHVYWYRQLPEEGLKFMVYLQKENIIDESGMPKERFSAEFPKEGPSILRIQQVVRGDSAAYFCASSPRRGTGAYNEQFFGPGTRLTVL.

V is TRBV3-1 and J is TRBJ2-3; 12 bases agree with TRBD2. Germline V gene lookup returns CDR1 LGHDT and CDR2 YNNKEL (reference sequence). The CDR3 length is 20 residues. Trimming cost V 0 bases and J 2 bases; bases outside gene matches: 12. As DNA, the CDR3 is TGTGCCAGCAGCCAAGAAAGGCAACTAGCGGGAGGTCCCCCCACAGATACGCAGTATTTT. Translated: CASSQERQLAGGPPTDTQYF.

This clonotype has more than one count but fewer than ten. The chain recombines TRBV4-1 with TRBJ2-5; the match to TRBD2 covers 10 bases. This CDR3 comprises 17 residues. V shed 0 bases, J shed 3 bases, and the junction held 7 bases outside the gene matches. Germline V gene data show CDR1 as MGHRA and CDR2 as YSYEKL. DNA of the CDR3: TGCGCCAGCAGCCAAGATCAAGGGACTAGCGTAAAAGAGACCCAGTACTTC. Its translation: CASSQDQGTSVKETQYF.

This clonotype was observed many times. The junction shows a germline mismatch at one end, possibly a read error. This rearrangement joins TRBV2 to TRBJ2-7; D gene unclear. The germline V gene has CDR1 SNHLY and CDR2 FYNNEI. CDR3 size: 13 residues. CDR3 sequence reads: CASREDTRYEQYF. The CDR3 DNA sequence: TGTGCCAGCAGGGAAGACACGAGGTACGAGCAGTACTTC.

This chain joins TRBV5-6 and TRBJ1-1; TRBD1 aligns across 7 bases. With 4 bases clipped from V and 0 bases from J, the junction kept 12 bases outside the gene matches. This CDR3 contains 17 residues. Germline assignment: CDR1 SGHDT and CDR2 YYEEEE. The CDR3 bases are TGTGCCAGCAGCCCCCGGTGGGACAGTACCATGAACACTGAAGCTTTCTTT. Translated, it gives CASSPRWDSTMNTEAFF.

Only a few counts were recorded for this clonotype. The V call is TRBV7-3, the J call TRBJ2-2; either TRBD1 or TRBD2 may fit D (6 bases each). CDR1 and CDR2 from the germline V gene are SGHTA and FQGTGA. The CDR3 is 16 amino acids. V lost 0 bases to trimming and J lost 7 bases, with 15 bases between them. The CDR3 spells CASSLTITEGGGELFF. The CDR3 nucleotides are TGTGCCAGCAGCTTAACGATAACAGAGGGGGGCGGGGAGCTGTTTTTT.

The DNA of the CDR3 is TGTGCCAGCAGTTGGGGGGGAGGGACGAATCAGCCCCAGCATTTT. Translation: CASSWGGGTNQPQHF. The gene calls are TRBV27 and TRBJ1-5, with D perhaps TRBD1 (5 bases). The CDR3 extends over 15 amino acids. The V gene lost 4 bases and the J gene lost 4 bases, with 14 bases spanning the gap. The germline CDR1 and CDR2 sequences are MNHEY and SMNVEV (reference sequence).

The chain links TRBV10-3 to TRBJ1-1; a weak D match, TRBD1 (5 bases). The CDR3 contains 15 residues. Between the trimmed V and J ends, which lost 2 bases and 1 base, there was a span of 11 bases. Germline lookup yields CDR1 ENHRY and CDR2 SYGVKD. The CDR3 protein is CAISERTNRNTEAFF. The CDR3 bases are TGTGCCATCAGTGAGCGGACAAATCGGAACACTGAAGCTTTCTTT.

The CDR3 DNA reads TGTGCCAGTGGCCCTTATGGGGCCAACGTCCTGACTTTC. As protein: CASGPYGANVLTF. The J gene is TRBJ2-6, the V gene TRBV19; no definite D call. Germline V gene sequence: CDR1 LNHDA, CDR2 SQIVND (reference sequence). The CDR3 is 13 amino acids. Trimming stripped 8 bases from V and 3 bases from J, with 8 bases between.

This rearrangement joins TRBV6-1 to TRBJ2-1, with TRBD1 matching 7 bases. The trim removed 6 bases at V and 3 bases at J, leaving 8 bases unmatched. Germline CDR1 MNHNS, CDR2 SASEGT. The CDR3 extends over 15 amino acids. CDR3 region: CASSNIGTVYNEQFF. In DNA, the CDR3 is TGTGCCAGCAGCAATATCGGGACAGTCTACAATGAGCAGTTCTTC.

This clonotype was detected ten times or more. This chain links TRBV28 with TRBJ1-6; tentatively, D is TRBD1 (5 bases). Trimming took 7 bases from V and 7 from J, leaving 8 bases between them. The germline V gene encodes CDR1 MDHEN and CDR2 SYDVKM. There are 12 residues in the CDR3. CDR3: CASNGGNSPLHF. The CDR3, as DNA: TGTGCCAGCAACGGGGGAAATTCACCCCTCCACTTT. The full variable domain, completed using reference TRBV28 and TRBJ1-6, is DVKVTQSSRYLVKRTGEKVFLECVQDMDHENMFWYRQDPGLGLRLIYFSYDVKMKEKGDIPEGYSVSREKKERFSLILESASTNQTSMYLCASNGGNSPLHFGNGTRLTVT.

This clonotype was seen many times. The rearrangement joins TRBV12-3 or TRBV12-4 to TRBJ1-5; a possible D gene is TRBD1 (5 bases). The CDR3 extends over 14 amino acids. Trimming stripped 7 bases from V and 1 base from J, with 11 bases between. CDR3 in amino acids: CASTWGGSNQPQHF. CDR3 nucleotide sequence: TGTGCCAGCACCTGGGGGGGGAGCAATCAGCCCCAGCATTTT.

This clonotype came up a few times. The chain joins TRBV9 to TRBJ1-1; the D is unclear. V was shortened by 0 bases and J by 6 bases, with 12 bases between the two germline ends. The CDR3 is made up of 14 amino acids. Per germline, CDR1 SGDLS and CDR2 YYNGEE. DNA for the CDR3: TGTGCCAGCAGCGTAGGAGGAAACGGAGCTGAAGCTTTCTTT. Its protein product is CASSVGGNGAEAFF.

This clonotype was counted many times. For the CDR3, the DNA is TGTGCCAGCAGTCCTCACGCCGCGAGCTCCTACAATGAGCAGTTCTTC. It codes for CASSPHAASSYNEQFF. The chain couples TRBV27 to TRBJ2-1; D gene uncertain. The V gene lost 5 bases and the J gene lost 0 bases, with 14 bases spanning the gap. This CDR3 is built from 16 residues. CDR1 is MNHEY, CDR2 SMNVEV, per germline (reference sequence).